This T cell receptor beta chain was identified during a study of blood T cells in healthy people across ages. Every donor provided 9.5 to 10 milliliters of peripheral blood. Extractions gave at least 6 micrograms of total RNA per sample. Deletions cut 5 bases from V and 6 bases from J, with 16 bases between. Per the germline V gene, CDR1 is SGHVS and CDR2 is FNYEAQ. The CDR3 extends over 14 amino acids. Primed by a sample-barcoded 5' primer and a J-beta primer mix, a second PCR proceeded for roughly 7 to 12 cycles. Each of the cDNA molecules was tagged by a template-switch adaptor with 12 random nucleotides. TCRdb called the 5' RACE reads again in MiXCR, with one record for every CDR3 protein. The sample lists about 1.6 million distinct CDR3 sequences, roughly 32% occurring once. The count of this clonotype is one.

The TCR originated in a woman aged 30 to 39 in good health. The V gene is TRBV7-6, the J gene TRBJ1-2; tentative D call: TRBD1 (5 bases). The sequencing input was blood. This CDR3 reads CASSPEAGRNGYTF. The CDR3 bases are TGTGCCAGCAGCCCAGAGGCAGGGAGGAATGGCTACACCTTC.